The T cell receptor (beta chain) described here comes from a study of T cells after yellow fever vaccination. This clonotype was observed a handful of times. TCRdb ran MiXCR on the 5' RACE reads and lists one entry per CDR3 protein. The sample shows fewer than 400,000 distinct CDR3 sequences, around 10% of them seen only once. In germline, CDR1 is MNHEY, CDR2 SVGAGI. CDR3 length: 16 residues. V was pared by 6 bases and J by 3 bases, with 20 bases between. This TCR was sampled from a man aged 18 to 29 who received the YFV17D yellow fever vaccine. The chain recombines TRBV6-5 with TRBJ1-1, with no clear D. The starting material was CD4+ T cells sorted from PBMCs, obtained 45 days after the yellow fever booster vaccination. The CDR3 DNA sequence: TGTGCCAGCAGCCGACTCTCCTTCTGGAGGGACACTGAAGCTTTCTTT. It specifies CASSRLSFWRDTEAFF.